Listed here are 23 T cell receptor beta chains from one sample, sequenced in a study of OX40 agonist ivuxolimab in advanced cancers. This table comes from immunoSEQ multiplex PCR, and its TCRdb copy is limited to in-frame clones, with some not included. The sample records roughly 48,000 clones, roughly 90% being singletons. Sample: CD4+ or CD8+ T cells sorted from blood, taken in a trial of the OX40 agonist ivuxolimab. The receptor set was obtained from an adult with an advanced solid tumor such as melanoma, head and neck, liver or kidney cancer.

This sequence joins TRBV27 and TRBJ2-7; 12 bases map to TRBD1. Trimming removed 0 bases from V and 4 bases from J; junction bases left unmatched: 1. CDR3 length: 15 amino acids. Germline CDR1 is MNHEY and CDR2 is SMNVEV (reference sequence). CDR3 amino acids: CASSLSGQGAYEQYF. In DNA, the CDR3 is TGTGCCAGCAGTTTATCGGGACAGGGGGCATACGAGCAGTACTTC.

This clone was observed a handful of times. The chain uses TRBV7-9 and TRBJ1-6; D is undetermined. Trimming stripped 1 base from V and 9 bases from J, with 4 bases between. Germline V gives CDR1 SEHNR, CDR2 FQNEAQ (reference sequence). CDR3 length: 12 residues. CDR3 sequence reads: CASSLGISPLHF. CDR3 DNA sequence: TGTGCCAGCAGCTTAGGTATTTCACCCCTCCACTTT.

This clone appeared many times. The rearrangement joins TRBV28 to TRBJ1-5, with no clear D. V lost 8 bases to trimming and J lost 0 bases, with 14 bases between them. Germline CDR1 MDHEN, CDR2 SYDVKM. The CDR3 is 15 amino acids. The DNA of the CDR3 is TGTGCCAGCGGAAAAAACGGTTATAGCAATCAGCCCCAGCATTTT. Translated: CASGKNGYSNQPQHF.

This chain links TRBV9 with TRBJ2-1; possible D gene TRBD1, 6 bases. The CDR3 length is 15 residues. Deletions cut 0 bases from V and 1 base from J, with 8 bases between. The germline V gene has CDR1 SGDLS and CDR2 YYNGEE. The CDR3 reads CASSVETGSYNEQFF. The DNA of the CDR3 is TGTGCCAGCAGCGTAGAAACAGGGTCCTACAATGAGCAGTTCTTC.

CDR3 in DNA: TGTGCCAGCAGTCGCGCCTCCGGGAGCTACGAGCAGTACTTC. Its protein product is CASSRASGSYEQYF. This chain links TRBV28 with TRBJ2-7, with D tentatively TRBD2 (6 bases). The CDR3 runs 14 residues. The germline V gene encodes CDR1 MDHEN and CDR2 SYDVKM. The V end lost 5 bases, the J end lost 3 bases, and 14 bases lay between the germline ends.

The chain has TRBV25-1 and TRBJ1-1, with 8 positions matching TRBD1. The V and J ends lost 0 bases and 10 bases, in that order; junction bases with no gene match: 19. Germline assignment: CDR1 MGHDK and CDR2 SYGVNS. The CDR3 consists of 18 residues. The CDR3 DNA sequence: TGTGCCAGCAGTGAATATTTCTCCCGAACCTCAGGGGGCGCAGGAGCTTTCTTT. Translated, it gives CASSEYFSRTSGGAGAFF.

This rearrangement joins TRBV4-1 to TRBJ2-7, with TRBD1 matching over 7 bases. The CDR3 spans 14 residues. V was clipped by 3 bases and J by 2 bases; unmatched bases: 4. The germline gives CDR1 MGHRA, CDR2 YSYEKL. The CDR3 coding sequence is TGCGCCAGCAGCCAGGGGGACAGCGCCTACGAGCAGTACTTC. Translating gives CASSQGDSAYEQYF.

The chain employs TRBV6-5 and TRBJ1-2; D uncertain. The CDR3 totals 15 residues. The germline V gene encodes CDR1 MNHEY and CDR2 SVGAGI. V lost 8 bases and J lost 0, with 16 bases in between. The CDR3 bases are TGTGCCAGCTTGCAGATCCGGAAATCTAACTATGGCTACACCTTC. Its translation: CASLQIRKSNYGYTF.

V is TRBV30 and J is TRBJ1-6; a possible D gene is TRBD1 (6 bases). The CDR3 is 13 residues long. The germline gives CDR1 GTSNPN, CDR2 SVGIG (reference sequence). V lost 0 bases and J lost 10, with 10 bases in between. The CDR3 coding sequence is TGTGCCTGGAGTGTACTCGGGGGCTCACCCCTCCACTTT. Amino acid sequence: CAWSVLGGSPLHF.

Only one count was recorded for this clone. The CDR3 DNA sequence: TGCGCCAGCAGCTCCGACAGGGTGGGGGAGCAGTACTTC. It codes for CASSSDRVGEQYF. The chain couples TRBV5-1 to TRBJ2-7; TRBD1 matches at 7 bases. Germline CDR1 is SGHRS and CDR2 is YFSETQ. The CDR3 extends over 13 amino acids. V was pared by 3 bases and J by 7 bases, with 7 bases of the junction left unmatched. Together with reference TRBV5-1 and TRBJ2-7, the CDR3 gives the full variable domain: KAGVTQTPRYLIKTRGQQVTLSCSPISGHRSVSWYQQTPGQGLQFLFEYFSETQRNKGNFPGRFSGRQFSNSRSEMNVSTLELGDSALYLCASSSDRVGEQYFGPGTRLTVT.

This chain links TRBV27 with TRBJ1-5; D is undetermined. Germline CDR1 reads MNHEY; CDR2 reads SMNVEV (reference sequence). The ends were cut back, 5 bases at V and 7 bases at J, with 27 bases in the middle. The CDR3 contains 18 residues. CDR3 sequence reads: CASSPINVGSSSGQPQHF. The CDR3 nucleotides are TGTGCCAGCAGTCCAATAAACGTGGGGTCCTCCTCCGGGCAGCCCCAGCATTTT.

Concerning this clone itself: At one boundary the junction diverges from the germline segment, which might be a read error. CDR3 region: CASTPATPGNPEAFF. CDR3 sequence (DNA): TGCGCCAGCACCCCAGCCACTCCGGGGAACCCTGAAGCTTTCTTT. This chain uses TRBV4-1 with TRBJ1-1; D is unclear. The germline gives CDR1 MGHRA, CDR2 YSYEKL. The CDR3 length is 15 residues.

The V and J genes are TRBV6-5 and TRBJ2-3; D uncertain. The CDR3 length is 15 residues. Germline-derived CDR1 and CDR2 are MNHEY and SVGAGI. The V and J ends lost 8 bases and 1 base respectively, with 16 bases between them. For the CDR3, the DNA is TGTGCCAGCTCCAAGTACAACGCTCGCACAGATACGCAGTATTTT. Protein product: CASSKYNARTDTQYF.

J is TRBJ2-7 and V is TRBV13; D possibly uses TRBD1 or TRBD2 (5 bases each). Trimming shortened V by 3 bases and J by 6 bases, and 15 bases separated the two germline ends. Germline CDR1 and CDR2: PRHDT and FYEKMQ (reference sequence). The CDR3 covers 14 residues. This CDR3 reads CASSFRGGATEQYF. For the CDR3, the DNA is TGTGCCAGCAGCTTTCGTGGGGGAGCTACCGAGCAGTACTTC. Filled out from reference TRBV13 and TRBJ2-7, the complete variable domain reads AAGVIQSPRHLIKEKRETATLKCYPIPRHDTVYWYQQGPGQDPQFLISFYEKMQSDKGSIPDRFSAQQFSDYHSELNMSSLELGDSALYFCASSFRGGATEQYFGPGTRLTVT.

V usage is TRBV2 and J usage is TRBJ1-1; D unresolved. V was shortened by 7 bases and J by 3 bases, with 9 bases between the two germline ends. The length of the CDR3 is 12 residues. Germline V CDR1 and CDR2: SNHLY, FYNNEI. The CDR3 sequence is CASKMMDTEAFF. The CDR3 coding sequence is TGTGCCAGCAAAATGATGGACACTGAAGCTTTCTTT.

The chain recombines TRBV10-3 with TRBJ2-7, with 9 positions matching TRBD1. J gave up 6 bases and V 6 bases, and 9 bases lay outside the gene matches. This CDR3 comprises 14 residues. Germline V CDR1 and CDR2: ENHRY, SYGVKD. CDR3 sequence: CAISQGQGWSEQYF. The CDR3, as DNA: TGTGCCATCAGCCAAGGACAGGGGTGGAGCGAGCAGTACTTC.

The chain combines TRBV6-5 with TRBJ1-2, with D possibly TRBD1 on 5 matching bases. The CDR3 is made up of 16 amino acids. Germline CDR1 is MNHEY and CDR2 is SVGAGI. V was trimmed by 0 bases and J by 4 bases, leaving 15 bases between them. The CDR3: CASSYSAGTEVYGYTF. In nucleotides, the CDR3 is TGTGCCAGCAGTTACTCAGCCGGGACCGAGGTCTATGGCTACACCTTC.

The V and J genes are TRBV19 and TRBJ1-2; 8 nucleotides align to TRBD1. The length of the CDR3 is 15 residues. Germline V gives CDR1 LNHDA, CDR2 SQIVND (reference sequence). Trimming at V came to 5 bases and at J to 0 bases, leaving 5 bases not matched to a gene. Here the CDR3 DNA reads TGTGCCAGTAGTCCAGGGACAGGAGCTAACTATGGCTACACCTTC. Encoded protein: CASSPGTGANYGYTF.

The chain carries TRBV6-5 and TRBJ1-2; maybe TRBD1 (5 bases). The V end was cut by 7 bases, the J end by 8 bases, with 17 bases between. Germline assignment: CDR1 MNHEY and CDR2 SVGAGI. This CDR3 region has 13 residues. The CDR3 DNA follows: TGTGCCAGCACCGACGAGGGGAAAGGGGGCTACACCTTC. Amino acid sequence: CASTDEGKGGYTF.

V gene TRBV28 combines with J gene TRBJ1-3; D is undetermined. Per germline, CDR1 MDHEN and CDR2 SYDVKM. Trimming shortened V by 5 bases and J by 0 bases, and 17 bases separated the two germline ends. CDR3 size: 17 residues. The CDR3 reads CASSLTTTPSSGNTIYF. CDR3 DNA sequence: TGTGCCAGCAGTCTAACGACTACCCCGAGCTCTGGAAACACCATATATTTT.

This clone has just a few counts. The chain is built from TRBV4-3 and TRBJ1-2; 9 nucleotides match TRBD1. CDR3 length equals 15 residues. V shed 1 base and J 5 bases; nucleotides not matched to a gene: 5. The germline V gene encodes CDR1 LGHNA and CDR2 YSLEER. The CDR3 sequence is CASSQALGTGYGYTF. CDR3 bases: TGCGCCAGCAGCCAAGCCCTCGGGACAGGGTATGGCTACACCTTC.

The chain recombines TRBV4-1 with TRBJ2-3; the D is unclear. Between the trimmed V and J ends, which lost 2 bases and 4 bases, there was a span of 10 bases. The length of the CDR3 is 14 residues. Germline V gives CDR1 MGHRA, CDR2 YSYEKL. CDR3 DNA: TGCGCCAGCAGCCAAAGCCAGTTGTCAGATACGCAGTATTTT. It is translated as CASSQSQLSDTQYF.

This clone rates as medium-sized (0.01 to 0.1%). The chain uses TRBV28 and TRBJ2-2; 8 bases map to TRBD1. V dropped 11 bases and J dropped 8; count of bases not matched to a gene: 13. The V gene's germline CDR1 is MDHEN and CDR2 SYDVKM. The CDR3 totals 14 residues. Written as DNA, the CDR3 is TGTGCCGGGCGTGGGACAGGAAGAGGGGGGGAGCTGTTTTTT. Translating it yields CAGRGTGRGGELFF.